This T cell receptor beta chain was captured by sequencing in a study of tumor-infiltrating lymphocytes in localized non-small cell lung cancer. A few counts support this clone. V was cut by 4 bases and J by 2 bases, with 5 bases left in between. The CDR3 loop spans 12 amino acids. Germline CDR1 is MDHEN and CDR2 is SYDVKM. Repertoires were generated with immunoSEQ multiplex PCR, while TCRdb's copy carries only in-frame clones and drops some. The table records approximately 24,000 clones, approximately 64% of them present only once. The TCR was taken from a human donor with non-small cell lung cancer. The sequenced sample was lung tumor tissue. The V call is TRBV28, the J call TRBJ1-2; no clear D gene. The CDR3 sequence is CASSSYNYGYTF. The CDR3 nucleotides read TGTGCCAGCAGTTCGTACAACTATGGCTACACCTTC.